This T cell receptor (beta chain) was recovered during a study of cytomegalovirus exposure and HLA in healthy donors (dated by TCRdb to the late 2010s). In the study overall: An earlier analysis of under 600 of the donors reported 250 to 300 Gb of sequence data and 120 million or so unique TCR beta sequences from 190 million or so T cells. The study profiled the T cell repertoires of around 700 subjects by immunosequencing and related them to cytomegalovirus serostatus. The study combined high-throughput TCR immunosequencing, statistical association of individual TCRs with disease status, and machine learning to predict cytomegalovirus infection status. An early release covering approximately 600 HLA-typed donors comprised approximately 290 gigabases of sequencing data and 85 million or so unique TCR sequences. The aim of the study was to test whether cataloging public T cell receptors could identify signatures of past pathogen exposure. Class I and class II HLA loci were covered by the typing at four-digit resolution. In addition to the first cohort of 650 to 800 subjects, a separate validation cohort of 120 different subjects was used. The later analysis used no new phenotypic data to find candidate immune exposures, relying instead on TCR beta sequences and their occurrence across donors. Roughly five DR-DQ haplotypes were treated as single units for association and clustering because of strong linkage in the cohort. An earlier analysis of roughly 580 of the donors used high-throughput TCR beta sequencing to judge whether each TCR beta V gene segment behaved as functional or pseudogenic. Among 398 genotyped donors of the cohort, an average of about 240,000 unique TCR beta nucleotide sequences were sequenced per donor, 15% to 20% of them non-productive. In a later genetic analysis, genome-wide SNP genotypes for 398 of the 666 donors were used, and that subset was treated as a discovery cohort. Donor age, sex, ethnicity and CMV serostatus were compiled alongside the repertoire data. Among the roughly 400 genotyped donors, around 79% belonged to the genetic ancestry cluster associated with self-reported Caucasian donors. Every repertoire in the discovery cohort had been generated on one and the same sequencing platform. In a later analysis, previously published TCR beta repertoires from some 640 donors were re-analyzed and high-resolution HLA genotyping was added so that TCR occurrence patterns could be studied. The number of donors typed differed by locus, with about 629-630 for A, B, C, DRB1 and DQB1, over 500 for DQA1, 600 to 610 for DPA1, and approximately 470 for DPB1. Overall results and qualifications from the work: According to the authors, the approach could potentially be generalized to other disease states and immunological phenotypes. A further reported finding was that TCR beta sequences accurately predicted the HLA-A and HLA-B alleles for most subjects in the first cohort. A later analysis found that most CMV-associated TCR beta chains appeared HLA-restricted, with HLA associations seemingly driven largely by CMV exposure. When HLA alleles, especially DR and DQ, strongly co-occurred, attributing TCR associations to individual alleles was difficult. A later genetic analysis associated a missense DCLRE1C variant with V-gene and J-gene trimming of TCR beta chains, and an independent cohort replicated the association. Specific HLA alleles were associated with about 17,000 TCR beta sequences at a false discovery rate of 0.05 in a later analysis. In the study, 150 to 200 TCR beta chains were listed as associated with cytomegalovirus. Linkage disequilibrium might explain the correlated functional status among segregating V segments, but an unknown experimental factor could not be excluded. The classifier was reported to diagnose cytomegalovirus status with high specificity and sensitivity in both the original cohort and the validation cohort. Because counts were too low, about 17 rarely observed V segments, including chromosome 9 orphons, were excluded from the earlier analysis of 587 of the donors. In a later genetic analysis, fewer N-insertions in productive TCRs were reported among donors in an Asian-associated ancestry cluster than the roughly 700-donor mean. Most TCR sequences were observed very rarely across donors, whereas some public TCRs were present in many individuals. In an earlier analysis of approximately 590 of the donors, most TCR beta V segments appeared in productive rearrangements about 87% or about 30% of the time, broadly matching IMGT annotations. In a later analysis, the rate of TCR association differed among HLA loci, with DRB1 alleles having the most associated TCRs and HLA-C alleles having the fewest. The presence/absence analyses assumed that sequencing depth was roughly uniform across donors, and that assumption may not be true. The only immune exposure information available for the cohort was CMV serostatus. In a later analysis, HLA-associated TCR beta chains were found to be more clonally expanded and to have lower generation probabilities than equally common non-associated chains. A few of the identified cytomegalovirus-associated TCR beta chains were confirmed in vitro to be specific for cytomegalovirus antigens. Because HLA typing was unavailable for some donors at each locus, only the typed subset was used in association tests. A cluster of highly shared sequence variants was judged likely to be a technical artifact of the sequencing pipeline. The cohort was sequenced for TCR beta chains only, and without alpha or paired-chain data the features that could be detected were limited. In a later analysis, several top co-occurrence clusters were reported to appear linked to parvovirus B19, influenza, CMV and Epstein-Barr virus.

The cohort was made up of several hundred healthy bone marrow donors. All cohort members were sampled while nominally healthy, although unrecorded immune exposures were likely present. The donor tested CMV seronegative, placing the donor among the approximately 400 seronegative members of the cohort. Each donor provided a peripheral blood sample, and peripheral blood mononuclear cells were used for TCR beta sequencing. Genomic DNA was extracted from the blood cell samples with the Qiagen DNeasy Blood Extraction Kit. As for this clone: The antigen this receptor binds is unknown. No quality values exist for individual bases; no much larger clone is one base distant.

The method was the immunoSEQ multiplex PCR assay. The multiplex PCR relied on a mix of 60 forward primers for TCR Vbeta segments and 13 reverse primers for TCR Jbeta segments. Amplification of the CDR3 region of rearranged TCR beta genes was performed with a multiplex PCR assay on genomic DNA. Amplified TCR beta libraries were sequenced as 87-base-pair reads on the Illumina HiSeq System. In the authors' own workflow: In a later analysis, roughly 80 million unique TCR beta chains were counted across the 690 or so repertoires, and some 10 million of these chains were shared by at least two donors. Raw reads were error-corrected and collapsed into unique sequences with a nearest-neighbor algorithm that merged closely related sequences to remove PCR and sequencing errors. CDR3 sequences were aligned to IMGT reference sequences to assign V, D and J gene segments. For a sequence to be retained, a match of at least six nucleotides was required to both a V gene segment and a J gene segment. Rearrangements were called productive when the CDR3 lacked stop codons and stayed in frame with V and J; all others were non-productive. CDR3 was defined according to IMGT convention as the region running from the second conserved V-encoded cysteine to the conserved J-encoded phenylalanine. In an earlier analysis of roughly 580 of the donors, sequences lacking an unambiguous match to a single V gene segment were excluded. An earlier analysis of around 600 of the donors classified V segments as functional when productive rearrangements were above 56.7% and as segregating when the standard deviation between donors was above 5%. A statistical classification framework was built for diagnosing cytomegalovirus status from the catalog of TCR beta chain sequences. A later analysis assigned V and J genes by comparing TCR nucleotide sequences with IMGT/GENE-DB human TR gene sequences. The TCRdist pipeline was used in a later analysis to assign CDR3 sequences and most-parsimonious VDJ recombination scenarios. In a later analysis, each TCR beta chain was defined by its CDR3 amino acid sequence together with its V-gene family, and reads lacking a unique V-gene family were excluded. A later analysis removed roughly 590 highly shared, low-generation-probability nucleotide sequences to deal with suspected cross-contamination and a sequencing artifact. In a later analysis, a clonal expansion index for each public chain was calculated from normalized within-repertoire ranks of inferred template counts. In a later analysis, generation probabilities were computed with a VDJ recombination model fitted to out-of-frame rearrangements, and the resulting probabilities were checked against IGoR. Hypergeometric tests were used in a later analysis to score TCR-TCR, TCR-HLA and TCR-CMV co-occurrence, with a repertoire-size bias correction applied to the TCR pairs. In a later analysis, false discovery rates were estimated by permuting HLA or CMV assignments 20 times. In a later analysis, co-occurring TCRs were grouped using DBSCAN, with TCRdist sequence similarity added in when clustering inside HLA-allele-positive subsets. Co-occurrence clustering excluded repertoires with fewer than 30,000 or more than 120,000 public chains, plus five with anomalous nucleotide sharing. TCRdb took this table from immuneACCESS and kept in-frame rearrangements with V and J called. Such tables lack part of the clones; where checked against another copy, unresolved V genes explain under half of the gap, and the rest is unexplained. The V and J calls and the clone size are those of that table, but D and trimming were determined from the DNA. Present in this sample are about 170,000 clones, around two thirds of which were seen just once. The ten top clones hold roughly 2.9% of the sample.

Sequencing was carried out using PBMCs. The source is a man aged 35 to 55 in good health and CMV-seronegative.

CDR3 reads: CASSMAGSSETQYF. The base sequence is TGTGCCAGTAGTATGGCCGGGTCCAGCGAGACCCAGTACTTC. This receptor chain uses TRBV19 and TRBJ2-5; no confident D gene assignment can be made. CDR1 and CDR2, looked up from the germline V gene (reference sequence), are LNHDA and SQIVND. V was cut back by 3 bases and J by 5 bases, leaving a gap of 13 bases between them. From the cysteine up to the phenylalanine, the CDR3 has a length of 14 residues. CDR3 DNA only is kept here, 42 bases in frame from base 1.